This T cell receptor (beta chain) stems from a study of molecular identifiers for immune sequencing clone quantification. Germline V gives CDR1 SGHRS, CDR2 YFSETQ. The CDR3 runs 18 residues. About this clonotype itself: A much larger clone is a single base away; this may be a read error.

TCRdb used MiXCR to reprocess the PCR reads, holding one entry per CDR3 protein. The sample carries more than 85,000 distinct CDR3 sequences, over 30% recorded once. This clonotype was obtained from a human donor in good health. Some libraries in this study had Jurkat cell RNA spiked in. The material sequenced was naive CD8+ T cells from blood, with Jurkat cell RNA spiked in. Subset meaning: FACS-sorted CD8+CD4-CCR7+CD45RA+ naive T cells. This chain links TRBV5-1 with TRBJ1-1; 9 nucleotides agree with TRBD1. In DNA form, the CDR3 reads TGCGCCGGCAGCTTCCCCGATTATATGACAGGGGGAAACACTGAAGCTTTCTTT. It specifies CAGSFPDYMTGGNTEAFF.